This entry lists 31 T cell receptor beta chains sequenced from one sample in a study of CD8+ T cells in alopecia areata. The treatment here: oral pan-JAK inhibitor, 5-10 mg twice daily. TCR sequencing used cDNA made by reverse transcription of extracted RNA. This table comes from immunoSEQ multiplex PCR, and its TCRdb copy is limited to in-frame clones, with some not included. In the table there are about 110,000 clones, 65% to 85% of which are singletons. The sequences come from CD8+ T cells sorted from blood, collected at week 24, from a patient treated with tofacitinib. The receptors derive from a human donor with alopecia areata.

The J gene is TRBJ2-1, the V gene TRBV5-3, with 13 bases lining up with TRBD2. TRBV5-3 is reported as an ORF; its role is uncertain. V lost 5 bases to trimming and J lost 8 bases; unmatched junction nucleotides: 10. The CDR3 length is 16 residues. CDR3 sequence reads: CARRKTSGGSVDEQFF. DNA for the CDR3: TGTGCCAGAAGAAAGACTAGCGGGGGGTCGGTCGATGAGCAGTTCTTC.

The chain joins TRBV2 to TRBJ1-2, with TRBD1 as a possible D gene (5 bases). The germline V gene has CDR1 SNHLY and CDR2 FYNNEI. Trimming stripped 2 bases from V and 5 bases from J, with 9 bases between. CDR3 length: 13 residues. The CDR3 DNA sequence: TGTGCCAGCAGTGAATGGGCAGGGTATGGCTACACCTTC. It is translated as CASSEWAGYGYTF.

This clone was seen once. The V and J genes are TRBV30 and TRBJ2-7; D unresolved. Germline V lookup: CDR1 GTSNPN, CDR2 SVGIG (reference sequence). The CDR3 has 12 amino acids. The V gene lost 2 bases and the J gene lost 6 bases, with 11 bases spanning the gap. CDR3 bases: TGTGCCTGGAGTTCCCTCAGGCGCGAGCAGTACTTC. Amino acid sequence: CAWSSLRREQYF.

V and J are TRBV7-9 and TRBJ2-1; D call uncertain. Trimming cost V 1 base and J 5 bases, with 12 bases left between them. The germline V gene encodes CDR1 SEHNR and CDR2 FQNEAQ (reference sequence). The CDR3 runs to 15 residues. CDR3 loop: CASSLVRLTDNEQFF. In nucleotides, the CDR3 is TGTGCCAGCAGCTTAGTAAGATTGACCGACAATGAGCAGTTCTTC. The full variable domain, with the rest looked up from reference TRBV7-9 and TRBJ2-1, is DTGVSQNPRHKITKRGQNVTFRCDPISEHNRLYWYRQTLGQGPEFLTYFQNEAQLEKSRLLSDRFSAERPKGSFSTLEIQRTEQGDSAMYLCASSLVRLTDNEQFFGPGTRLTVL.

V is TRBV6-5 and J is TRBJ2-7; weak D call: TRBD2 (6 bases). The CDR3 contains 13 residues. Trimming removed 5 bases from V and 5 bases from J, with 13 bases in between. Germline V lookup: CDR1 MNHEY, CDR2 SVGAGI. CDR3: CASSTSGGNEQYF. The CDR3 DNA reads TGTGCCAGCAGTACGAGTGGAGGGAACGAGCAGTACTTC.

The chain combines TRBV5-5 with TRBJ2-1; D gene unclear. Trimming pared 0 bases from V and 6 bases from J, leaving 7 bases between. CDR1 SGHKS and CDR2 YYEKEE come from the germline V gene (reference sequence). This CDR3 region has 13 residues. The DNA of the CDR3 is TGTGCCAGCAGCTTGGAGACTTTCAATGAGCAGTTCTTC. Translation gives CASSLETFNEQFF.

Comment on this clone: At one boundary the junction diverges from the germline segment, which might be a read error. The rearrangement uses TRBV4-1 and TRBJ1-6, with D unclear. The CDR3 is made up of 16 amino acids. Germline V CDR1 and CDR2: MGHRA, YSYEKL. This CDR3 reads CASSQDHRATNSPLHF. The CDR3 DNA is TGTGCCAGCAGCCAAGATCACCGGGCCACTAATTCACCCCTCCACTTT.

The V gene is TRBV27, the J gene TRBJ2-5; 7 bases line up with TRBD2. This CDR3 comprises 15 residues. Germline CDR1 is MNHEY and CDR2 is SMNVEV (reference sequence). V lost 3 bases, J lost 5 bases, and 9 bases stayed unmatched. The CDR3 is CASSFSAGVRETQYF. The CDR3 DNA reads as TGTGCCAGCAGTTTTAGTGCGGGGGTGCGGGAGACCCAGTACTTC.

The V gene is TRBV10-2, the J gene TRBJ2-1, with 9 bases lining up with TRBD1. V lost 6 bases, J lost 8 bases, and 8 bases stayed unmatched. The CDR3 length is 14 residues. Per the germline V gene, CDR1 is WSHSY and CDR2 is SAAADI. CDR3 DNA: TGCGCCAGCAGCCGCGGGACAGGGACCTATGAGCAGTTCTTC. Amino acids: CASSRGTGTYEQFF.

This clone was picked up a small number of times. This sequence joins TRBV29-1 and TRBJ1-1; 7 nucleotides align to TRBD1. This CDR3 spans 16 amino acids. V shed 5 bases, J shed 0 bases, and the junction held 12 bases outside the gene matches. Germline V CDR1 and CDR2: SQVTM, ANQGSEA. CDR3 DNA: TGCAGCGTTCCGGGGGCACGAGGGGGCGTGAACACTGAAGCTTTCTTT. Translation gives CSVPGARGGVNTEAFF.

As DNA, the CDR3 is TGCGCCAGCAGCCAAGGAGCTAGCGGGGGGGCAGGTGAGCAGTTCTTC. This codes for CASSQGASGGAGEQFF. V is TRBV4-1 and J is TRBJ2-1; 12 positions agree with TRBD2. In germline, CDR1 is MGHRA, CDR2 YSYEKL. After removal of 1 base from V and 9 bases from J, the junction contained 7 bases not matched to a gene. The CDR3 loop spans 16 amino acids.

This clone was seen more than once but under ten times. The chain carries TRBV7-8 and TRBJ2-1, with a weak D call TRBD2 (6 bases). The CDR3 is made up of 15 amino acids. The V gene's germline CDR1 is SGHVS and CDR2 FQNEAQ. The V end was cut by 2 bases, the J end by 2 bases, with 10 bases between. The CDR3 is CASSLRASAYNEQFF. In DNA form, the CDR3 reads TGTGCCAGCAGCTTACGGGCTAGCGCCTACAATGAGCAGTTCTTC.

The chain has TRBV5-6 and TRBJ2-1; TRBD1 matches 7 bases. The length of the CDR3 is 14 residues. CDR1 SGHDT and CDR2 YYEEEE come from the germline V gene. With 6 bases clipped from V and 4 bases from J, the junction kept 7 bases outside the gene matches. The CDR3: CASNWGTAYNEQFF. As DNA, the CDR3 is TGTGCCAGCAATTGGGGGACAGCGTACAATGAGCAGTTCTTC. The full variable domain, rest sourced from reference TRBV5-6 and TRBJ2-1, is DAGVTQSPTHLIKTRGQQVTLRCSPKSGHDTVSWYQQALGQGPQFIFQYYEEEERQRGNFPDRFSGHQFPNYSSELNVNALLLGDSALYLCASNWGTAYNEQFFGPGTRLTVL.

This clone turned up a few times. This chain links TRBV11-2 with TRBJ2-7; D remains ambiguous. V gave up 2 bases and J gave up 5 bases, with 7 bases separating them. Germline V gene sequence: CDR1 SGHAT, CDR2 FQNNGV. This CDR3 contains 12 residues. CDR3 nucleotide sequence: TGTGCCAGCAGCTTAATTTCCAACGAGCAGTACTTC. Its protein product is CASSLISNEQYF.

The rearrangement links TRBV25-1 to TRBJ2-5, with D perhaps TRBD1 (6 bases). The V and J ends lost 4 bases and 2 bases respectively, with 11 bases between them. The germline CDR1 and CDR2 sequences are MGHDK and SYGVNS. The CDR3 is 14 residues long. The CDR3 region is CASSGQDRQETQYF. CDR3 DNA: TGTGCCAGCAGTGGACAAGACAGGCAAGAGACCCAGTACTTC.

This chain joins TRBV7-8 and TRBJ2-7; the D gene is possibly TRBD1 (7 bases). Deletions cut 1 base from V and 2 bases from J, with 15 bases between. This CDR3 contains 16 residues. Germline V gene lookup returns CDR1 SGHVS and CDR2 FQNEAQ. The DNA for the CDR3 is TGTGCCAGCAGCTTAGGCGTTGCGGGACAGCCCTACGAGCAGTACTTC. Amino acids: CASSLGVAGQPYEQYF.

The chain recombines TRBV29-1 with TRBJ1-4, with D uncertain. CDR3 length equals 12 residues. Per germline, CDR1 SQVTM and CDR2 ANQGSEA. V dropped 4 bases and J dropped 4 bases, with 7 bases sitting between them. CDR3 DNA: TGCAGCGTTGGGCAGGATAATGAAAAACTGTTTTTT. Translating it yields CSVGQDNEKLFF. Variable domain in full (rest from reference TRBV29-1 and TRBJ1-4): SAVISQKPSRDICQRGTSLTIQCQVDSQVTMMFWYRQQPGQSLTLIATANQGSEATYESGFVIDKFPISRPNLTFSTLTVSNMSPEDSSIYLCSVGQDNEKLFFGSGTQLSVL.

This chain joins TRBV27 and TRBJ2-2, with a weak D call TRBD2 (5 bases). CDR1 is MNHEY and CDR2 is SMNVEV in the germline V gene (reference sequence). The CDR3 is 13 amino acids. Trimming removed 1 base from V and 8 bases from J, with 8 bases in between. The CDR3 here is CASSLLTGGELFF. CDR3 coding DNA: TGTGCCAGCAGTTTATTAACGGGGGGGGAGCTGTTTTTT.

V usage is TRBV30 and J usage is TRBJ2-2; D not resolved. V lost 1 base and J lost 5, with 8 bases in between. The germline CDR1 and CDR2 sequences are GTSNPN and SVGIG (reference sequence). CDR3 length equals 13 residues. The CDR3 DNA sequence: TGTGCCTGGAGTGGCGCCCGAACCGGGGAGCTGTTTTTT. Its translation is CAWSGARTGELFF.

CDR3 in DNA: TGTGCCAGCAGTTTCGGACAGAATACCCAAGAGACCCAGTACTTC. Translated, it gives CASSFGQNTQETQYF. V gene TRBV6-5 combines with J gene TRBJ2-5, with TRBD1 as a possible D gene (6 bases). Trimming left V 4 bases short and J 1 base short, with 13 bases between. This CDR3 has 15 amino acids. Germline lookup yields CDR1 MNHEY and CDR2 SVGAGI.

The V and J genes are TRBV27 and TRBJ1-2; TRBD1 might be the D (5 bases). Deletions cut 5 bases from V and 3 bases from J, with 16 bases between. CDR1 is MNHEY, CDR2 SMNVEV, per germline (reference sequence). CDR3 length: 15 residues. The DNA of the CDR3 is TGTGCCAGCAGTCCGGACGGGGGAGAGTACTATGGCTACACCTTC. Translated, it gives CASSPDGGEYYGYTF.

The CDR3 here is CASGQLGTPYEQYF. CDR3 nucleotides: TGTGCCAGCGGACAGCTCGGGACACCCTACGAGCAGTACTTC. V and J are TRBV18 and TRBJ2-7; D might be TRBD1 (6 bases). The CDR3 is 14 amino acids. Deletions cut 8 bases from V and 2 bases from J, with 16 bases between. The V gene's germline CDR1 is KGHSH and CDR2 LQKENI.

This clone came up once. The J gene is TRBJ1-2, the V gene TRBV29-1; no clear D. Germline V gene data show CDR1 as SQVTM and CDR2 as ANQGSEA. Trimming left V 6 bases short and J 8 bases short, with 16 bases between. The CDR3 contains 12 residues. CDR3 sequence reads: CSVVSGPGGYTF. CDR3 DNA: TGCAGCGTCGTTTCGGGCCCCGGGGGCTACACCTTC.

This rearrangement joins TRBV7-2 to TRBJ2-5; TRBD2 aligns across 16 bases. The CDR3 covers 16 residues. V shed 2 bases, J shed 13 bases, and the junction held 10 bases outside the gene matches. Germline V gives CDR1 SGHTA, CDR2 FQGNSA. The CDR3 nucleotides are TGTGCCAGCAGCTTATCGGGACTAGCGGGGGGGGGCCCCCCGTACTTC. As protein: CASSLSGLAGGGPPYF.

This clone was found once. J is TRBJ2-3 and V is TRBV29-1; TRBD2 agrees at 9 bases. This CDR3 region has 15 residues. The germline CDR1 and CDR2 sequences are SQVTM and ANQGSEA. V trimming: 4 bases; J trimming: 3 bases; junction bases outside the gene matches: 8. CDR3 sequence: CSVVPMRGGTDTQYF. In DNA, the CDR3 is TGCAGCGTTGTCCCCATGCGGGGGGGTACAGATACGCAGTATTTT.

This chain joins TRBV6-5 and TRBJ2-5; tentative D call: TRBD2 (5 bases). The CDR3 runs 14 residues. Germline CDR1 MNHEY, CDR2 SVGAGI. The ends were cut back, 6 bases at V and 5 bases at J, with 16 bases in the middle. CDR3 nucleotide sequence: TGTGCCAGCAGGGGCGACTATCGATCGGAGACCCAGTACTTC. It translates to CASRGDYRSETQYF.

This sequence joins TRBV27 and TRBJ1-1; D gene uncertain. The CDR3 is made up of 13 amino acids. In germline, CDR1 is MNHEY, CDR2 SMNVEV (reference sequence). V lost 3 bases and J 7 bases, leaving 12 bases between the germline ends. The CDR3 region has the DNA TGTGCCAGCAGTTTTCGGGGTCCTATTGAAGCTTTCTTT. Translation: CASSFRGPIEAFF.

This chain joins TRBV4-1 and TRBJ2-1; 8 nucleotides agree with TRBD2. Germline CDR1 MGHRA, CDR2 YSYEKL. V gave up 2 bases and J gave up 12 bases; unmatched junction bases: 9. The length of the CDR3 is 14 residues. CDR3 bases: TGCGCCAGCAGCCAACCCTTACTAGCGGAAGGGCAGTTCTTC. It translates to CASSQPLLAEGQFF.

This clone has only a few counts. Other nucleotide sequences from this sample produce the same CDR3. The rearrangement joins TRBV19 to TRBJ2-1; D uncertain. CDR3 size: 13 residues. Trimming took 1 base from V and 7 from J, leaving 8 bases between them. Germline V gives CDR1 LNHDA, CDR2 SQIVND (reference sequence). The CDR3 here is CASSIVPGNEQFF. CDR3 in DNA: TGTGCCAGTAGTATAGTCCCGGGTAATGAGCAGTTCTTC.

The rearrangement joins TRBV30 to TRBJ2-4; D is perhaps TRBD2 (5 bases). Trimming took off 5 bases at V and 0 bases at J, with 17 bases between the two ends. Germline CDR1 GTSNPN, CDR2 SVGIG (reference sequence). The CDR3 is 16 amino acids. Here the CDR3 DNA reads TGTGCCTGGGTAGAAGGCGGGCTTCGAGCCAAAAACATTCAGTACTTC. Translated: CAWVEGGLRAKNIQYF. The whole variable domain, filled in from reference TRBV30 and TRBJ2-4, reads SQTIHQWPATLVQPVGSPLSLECTVEGTSNPNLYWYRQAAGRGLQLLFYSVGIGQISSEVPQNLSASRPQDRQFILSSKKLLLSDSGFYLCAWVEGGLRAKNIQYFGAGTRLSVL.

This sequence joins TRBV7-9 and TRBJ2-7; weak D call: TRBD2 (5 bases). The CDR3 runs to 14 residues. Germline V gene data show CDR1 as SEHNR and CDR2 as FQNEAQ (reference sequence). V was clipped by 6 bases and J by 4 bases, with 16 bases between them. CDR3 nucleotides: TGTGCCAGCAGTCACGCCCTACGGACTTACGAGCAGTACTTC. Amino acid sequence: CASSHALRTYEQYF.